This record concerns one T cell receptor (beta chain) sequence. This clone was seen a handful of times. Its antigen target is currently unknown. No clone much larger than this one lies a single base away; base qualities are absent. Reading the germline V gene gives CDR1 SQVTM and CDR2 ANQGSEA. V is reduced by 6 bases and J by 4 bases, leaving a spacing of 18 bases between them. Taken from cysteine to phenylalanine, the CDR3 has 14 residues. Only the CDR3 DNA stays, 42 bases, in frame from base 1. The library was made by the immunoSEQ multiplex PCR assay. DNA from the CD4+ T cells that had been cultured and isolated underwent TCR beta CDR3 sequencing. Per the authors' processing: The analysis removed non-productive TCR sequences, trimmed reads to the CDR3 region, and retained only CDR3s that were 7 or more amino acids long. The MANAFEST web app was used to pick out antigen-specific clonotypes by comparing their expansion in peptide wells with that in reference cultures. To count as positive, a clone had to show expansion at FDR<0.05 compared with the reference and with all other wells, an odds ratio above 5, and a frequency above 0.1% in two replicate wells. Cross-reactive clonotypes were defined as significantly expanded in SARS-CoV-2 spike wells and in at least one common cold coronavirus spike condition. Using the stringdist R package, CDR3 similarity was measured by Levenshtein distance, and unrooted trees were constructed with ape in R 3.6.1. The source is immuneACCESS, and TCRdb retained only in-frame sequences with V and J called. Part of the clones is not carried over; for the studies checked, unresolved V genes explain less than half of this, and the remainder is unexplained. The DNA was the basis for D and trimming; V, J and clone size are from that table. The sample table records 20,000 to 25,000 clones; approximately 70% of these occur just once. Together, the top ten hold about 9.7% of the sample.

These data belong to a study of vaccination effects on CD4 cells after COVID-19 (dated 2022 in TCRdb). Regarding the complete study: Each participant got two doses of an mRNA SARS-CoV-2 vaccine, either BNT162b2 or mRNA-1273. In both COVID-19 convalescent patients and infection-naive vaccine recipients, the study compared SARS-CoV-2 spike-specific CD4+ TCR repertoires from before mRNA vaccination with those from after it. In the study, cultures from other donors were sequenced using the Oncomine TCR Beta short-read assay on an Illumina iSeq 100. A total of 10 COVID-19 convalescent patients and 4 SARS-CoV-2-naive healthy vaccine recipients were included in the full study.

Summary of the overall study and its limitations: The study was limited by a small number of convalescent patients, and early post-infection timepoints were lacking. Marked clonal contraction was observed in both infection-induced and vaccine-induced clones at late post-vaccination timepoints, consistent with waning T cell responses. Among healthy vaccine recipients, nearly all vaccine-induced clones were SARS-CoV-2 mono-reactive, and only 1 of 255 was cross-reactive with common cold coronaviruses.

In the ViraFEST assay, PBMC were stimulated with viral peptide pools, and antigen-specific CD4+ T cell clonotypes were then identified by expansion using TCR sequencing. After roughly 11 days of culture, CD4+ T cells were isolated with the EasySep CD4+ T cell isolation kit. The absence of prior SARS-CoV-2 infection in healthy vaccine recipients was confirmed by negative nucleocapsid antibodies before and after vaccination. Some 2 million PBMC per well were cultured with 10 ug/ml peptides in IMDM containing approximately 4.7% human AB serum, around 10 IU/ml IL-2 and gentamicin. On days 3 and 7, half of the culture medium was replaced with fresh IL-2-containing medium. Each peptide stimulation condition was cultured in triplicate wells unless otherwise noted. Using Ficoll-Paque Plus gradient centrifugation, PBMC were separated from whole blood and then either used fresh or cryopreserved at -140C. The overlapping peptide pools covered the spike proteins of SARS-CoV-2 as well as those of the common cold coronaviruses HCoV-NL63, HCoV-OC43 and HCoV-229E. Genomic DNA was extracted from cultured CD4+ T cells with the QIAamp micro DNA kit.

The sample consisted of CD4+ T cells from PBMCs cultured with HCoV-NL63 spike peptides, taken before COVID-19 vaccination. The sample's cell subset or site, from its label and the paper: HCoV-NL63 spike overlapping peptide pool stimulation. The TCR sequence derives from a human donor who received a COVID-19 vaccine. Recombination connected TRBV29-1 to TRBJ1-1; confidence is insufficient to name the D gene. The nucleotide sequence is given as TGCAGCGTCGAGGGCTCGGCTCGTAGCACTGAAGCTTTCTTT. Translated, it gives CSVEGSARSTEAFF.